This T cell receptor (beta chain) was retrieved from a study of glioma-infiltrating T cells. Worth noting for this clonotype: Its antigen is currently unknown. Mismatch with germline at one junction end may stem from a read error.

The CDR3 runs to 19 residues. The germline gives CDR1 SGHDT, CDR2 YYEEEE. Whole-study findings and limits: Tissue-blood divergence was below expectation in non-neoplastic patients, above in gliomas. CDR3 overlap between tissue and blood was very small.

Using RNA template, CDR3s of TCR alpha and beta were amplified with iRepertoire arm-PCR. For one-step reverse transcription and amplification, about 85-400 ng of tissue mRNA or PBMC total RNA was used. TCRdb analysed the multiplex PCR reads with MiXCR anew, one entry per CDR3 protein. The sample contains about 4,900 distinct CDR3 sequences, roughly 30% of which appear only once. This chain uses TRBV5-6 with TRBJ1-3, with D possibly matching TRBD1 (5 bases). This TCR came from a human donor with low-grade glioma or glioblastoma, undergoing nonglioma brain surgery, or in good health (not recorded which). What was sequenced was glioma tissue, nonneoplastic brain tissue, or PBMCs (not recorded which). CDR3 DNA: TGTGCCAGCGGCTTATTTCTCGGACCCCAGGGACCCTCTGGAAACACCATATATTTT. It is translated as CASGLFLGPQGPSGNTIYF.